The rows below give T cell receptor beta chains drawn from one sample of a study of identical twins. TCRdb fed the 5' RACE reads into MiXCR, producing one record per CDR3 protein. Of 550,000 to 700,000 distinct CDR3 sequences in the sample, approximately 9.6% were seen once. The same data also went into a second study, on yellow fever vaccine responses in identical twins.

Sequencing was performed on PBMCs. The origin of the receptors is a woman under 30 in good health. The CDR3 runs from the conserved cysteine through the conserved F or W. The D gene is left open where the match is weak. Size tells how often a clone was seen (once, few, many) or the class of an expanded clone, and some rows leave it out.

j_call,v_call,clone_size,d_call,cdr3_aa,cdr3_nt
TRBJ2-1,TRBV20-1,many,.,CSARNPGQSSYNEQFF,TGCAGTGCTAGAAATCCCGGGCAGAGCTCCTACAATGAGCAGTTCTTC
TRBJ2-5,TRBV5-1,many,TRBD1,CASSSNPGQQETQYF,TGCGCCAGCAGCTCAAACCCGGGACAGCAAGAGACCCAGTACTTC
TRBJ2-7,TRBV27,many,.,CASRPGTLSYEQYF,TGTGCCAGCAGACCCGGGACACTCTCCTACGAGCAGTACTTC
TRBJ2-1,TRBV24-1,few,TRBD2,CATSGGTSVYNEQFF,TGTGCCACCAGTGGAGGGACTAGCGTCTACAATGAGCAGTTCTTC
TRBJ2-1,TRBV19,.,TRBD1,CASSIDWTGRAEQFF,TGTGCCAGTAGTATAGACTGGACAGGGCGGGCTGAGCAGTTCTTC
TRBJ2-4,TRBV20-1,.,TRBD2,CSARVAGGPKNIQYF,TGCAGTGCTAGAGTAGCGGGGGGGCCAAAAAACATTCAGTACTTC
TRBJ2-3,TRBV5-1,few,TRBD1,CASSLEDREGTDTQYF,TGCGCCAGCAGCTTGGAGGACAGGGAGGGCACAGATACGCAGTATTTT
TRBJ2-7,TRBV27,few,TRBD1,CASSLSRDRVYEQYF,TGTGCCAGCAGTTTGTCTCGGGACAGGGTGTACGAGCAGTACTTC
TRBJ2-3,TRBV6-5,few,.,CASSYGRGGGRDTQYF,TGTGCCAGCAGTTACGGAAGGGGAGGGGGCAGAGATACGCAGTATTTT
TRBJ2-2,TRBV12-3/TRBV12-4,many,TRBD1,CASSWTGSTGELFF,TGTGCCAGCAGTTGGACAGGTAGCACCGGGGAGCTGTTTTTT
TRBJ2-1,TRBV20-1,few,.,CSARDRLQDLVVSYNEQFF,TGCAGTGCTAGAGATCGATTACAGGACCTGGTTGTCTCCTACAATGAGCAGTTCTTC